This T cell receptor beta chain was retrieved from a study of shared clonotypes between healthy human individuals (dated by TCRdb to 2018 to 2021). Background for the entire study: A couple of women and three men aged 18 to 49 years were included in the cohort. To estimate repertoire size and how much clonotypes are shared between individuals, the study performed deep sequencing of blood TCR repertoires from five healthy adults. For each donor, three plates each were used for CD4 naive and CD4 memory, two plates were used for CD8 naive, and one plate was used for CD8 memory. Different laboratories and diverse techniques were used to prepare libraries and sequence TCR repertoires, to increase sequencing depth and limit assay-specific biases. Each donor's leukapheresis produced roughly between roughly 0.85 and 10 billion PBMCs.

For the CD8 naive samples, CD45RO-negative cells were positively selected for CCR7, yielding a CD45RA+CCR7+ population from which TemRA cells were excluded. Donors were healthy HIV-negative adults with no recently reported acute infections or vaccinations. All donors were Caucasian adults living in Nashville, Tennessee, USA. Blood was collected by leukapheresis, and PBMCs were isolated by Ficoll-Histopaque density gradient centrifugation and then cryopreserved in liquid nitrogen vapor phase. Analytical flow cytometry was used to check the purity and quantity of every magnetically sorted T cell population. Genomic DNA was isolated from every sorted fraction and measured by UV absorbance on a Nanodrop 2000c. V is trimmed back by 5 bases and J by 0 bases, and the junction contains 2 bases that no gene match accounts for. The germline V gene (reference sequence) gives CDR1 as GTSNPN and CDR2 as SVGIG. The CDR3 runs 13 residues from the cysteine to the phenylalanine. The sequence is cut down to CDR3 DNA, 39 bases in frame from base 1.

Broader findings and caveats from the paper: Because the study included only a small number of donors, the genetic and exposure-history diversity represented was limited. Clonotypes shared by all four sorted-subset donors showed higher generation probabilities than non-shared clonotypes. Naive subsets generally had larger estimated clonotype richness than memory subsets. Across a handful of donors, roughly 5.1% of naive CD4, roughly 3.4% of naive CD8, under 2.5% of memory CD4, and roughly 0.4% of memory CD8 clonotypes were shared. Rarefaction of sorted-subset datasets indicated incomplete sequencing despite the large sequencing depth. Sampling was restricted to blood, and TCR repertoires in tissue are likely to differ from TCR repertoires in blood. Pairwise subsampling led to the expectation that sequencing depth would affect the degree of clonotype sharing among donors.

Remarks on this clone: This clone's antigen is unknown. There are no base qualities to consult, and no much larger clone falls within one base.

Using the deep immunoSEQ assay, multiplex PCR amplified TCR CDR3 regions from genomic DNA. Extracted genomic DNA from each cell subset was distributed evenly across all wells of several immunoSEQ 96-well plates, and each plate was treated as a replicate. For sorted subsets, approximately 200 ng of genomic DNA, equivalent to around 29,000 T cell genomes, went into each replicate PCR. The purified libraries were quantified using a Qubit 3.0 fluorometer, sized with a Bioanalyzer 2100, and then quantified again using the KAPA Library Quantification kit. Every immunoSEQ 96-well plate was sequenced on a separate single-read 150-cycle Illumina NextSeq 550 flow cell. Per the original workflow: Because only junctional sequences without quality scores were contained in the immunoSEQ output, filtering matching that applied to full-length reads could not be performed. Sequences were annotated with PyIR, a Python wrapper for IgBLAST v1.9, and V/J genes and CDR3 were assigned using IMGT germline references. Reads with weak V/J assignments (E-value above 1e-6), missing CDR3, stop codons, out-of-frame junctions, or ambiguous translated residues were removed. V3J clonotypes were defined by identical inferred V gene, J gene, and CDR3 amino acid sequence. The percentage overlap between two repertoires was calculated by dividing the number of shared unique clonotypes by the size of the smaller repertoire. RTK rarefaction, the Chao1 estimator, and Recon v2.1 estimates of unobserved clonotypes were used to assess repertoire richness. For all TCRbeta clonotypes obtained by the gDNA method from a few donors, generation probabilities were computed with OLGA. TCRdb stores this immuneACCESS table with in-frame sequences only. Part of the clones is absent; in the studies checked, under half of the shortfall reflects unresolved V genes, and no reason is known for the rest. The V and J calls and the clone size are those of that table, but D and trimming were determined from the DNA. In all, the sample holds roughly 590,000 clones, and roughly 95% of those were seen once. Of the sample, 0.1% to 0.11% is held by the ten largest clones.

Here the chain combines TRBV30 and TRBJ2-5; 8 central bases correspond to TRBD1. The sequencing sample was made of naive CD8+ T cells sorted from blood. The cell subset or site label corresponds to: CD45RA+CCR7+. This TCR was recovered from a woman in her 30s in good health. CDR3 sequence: CAWGTGHQETQYF. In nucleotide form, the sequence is TGTGCCTGGGGGACAGGACACCAAGAGACCCAGTACTTC.